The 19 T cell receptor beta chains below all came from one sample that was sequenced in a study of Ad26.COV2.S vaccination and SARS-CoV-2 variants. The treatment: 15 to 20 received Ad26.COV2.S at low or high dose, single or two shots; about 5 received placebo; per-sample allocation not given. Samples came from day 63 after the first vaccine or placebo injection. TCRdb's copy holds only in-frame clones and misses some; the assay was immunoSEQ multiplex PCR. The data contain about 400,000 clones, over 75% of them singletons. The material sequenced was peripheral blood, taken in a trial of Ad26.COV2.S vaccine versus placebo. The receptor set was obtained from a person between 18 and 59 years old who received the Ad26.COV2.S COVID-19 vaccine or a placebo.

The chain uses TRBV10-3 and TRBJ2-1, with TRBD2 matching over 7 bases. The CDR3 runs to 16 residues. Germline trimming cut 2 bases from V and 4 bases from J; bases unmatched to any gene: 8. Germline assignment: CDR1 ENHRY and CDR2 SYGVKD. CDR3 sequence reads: CAISEGAGRGYNEQFF. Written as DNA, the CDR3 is TGTGCCATCAGTGAGGGAGCGGGGAGGGGATACAATGAGCAGTTCTTC.

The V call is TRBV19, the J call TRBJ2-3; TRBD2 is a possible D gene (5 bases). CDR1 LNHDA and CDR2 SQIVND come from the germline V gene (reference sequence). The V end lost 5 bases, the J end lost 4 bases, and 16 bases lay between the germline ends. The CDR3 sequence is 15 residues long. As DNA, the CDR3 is TGTGCCAGTAGTCAGCCGGGGATGCAAGCAGATACGCAGTATTTT. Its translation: CASSQPGMQADTQYF.

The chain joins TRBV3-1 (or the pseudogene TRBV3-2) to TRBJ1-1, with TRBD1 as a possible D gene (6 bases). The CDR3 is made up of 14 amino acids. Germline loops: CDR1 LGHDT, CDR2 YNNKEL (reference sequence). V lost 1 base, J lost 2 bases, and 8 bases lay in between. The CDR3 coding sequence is TGTGCCAGCAGCCAAGCACAGGGTAACACTGAAGCTTTCTTT. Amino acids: CASSQAQGNTEAFF.

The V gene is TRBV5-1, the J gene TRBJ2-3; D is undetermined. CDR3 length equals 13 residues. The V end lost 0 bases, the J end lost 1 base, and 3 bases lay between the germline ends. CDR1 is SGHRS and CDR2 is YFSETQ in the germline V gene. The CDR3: CASSLGGTDTQYF. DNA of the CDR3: TGCGCCAGCAGCTTGGGAGGCACAGATACGCAGTATTTT.

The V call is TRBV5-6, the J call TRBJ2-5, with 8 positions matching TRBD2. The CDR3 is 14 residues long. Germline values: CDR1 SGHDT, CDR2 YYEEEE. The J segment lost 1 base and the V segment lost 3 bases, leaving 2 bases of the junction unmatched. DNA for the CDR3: TGTGCCAGCAGCTCACTAGCGGCCCAAGAGACCCAGTACTTC. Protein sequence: CASSSLAAQETQYF.

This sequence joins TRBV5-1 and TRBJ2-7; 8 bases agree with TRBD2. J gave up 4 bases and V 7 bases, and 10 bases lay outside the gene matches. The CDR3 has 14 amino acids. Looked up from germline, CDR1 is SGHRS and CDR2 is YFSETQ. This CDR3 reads CASRVSASGYEQYF. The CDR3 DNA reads TGCGCCAGCCGAGTTTCGGCTAGCGGGTACGAGCAGTACTTC.

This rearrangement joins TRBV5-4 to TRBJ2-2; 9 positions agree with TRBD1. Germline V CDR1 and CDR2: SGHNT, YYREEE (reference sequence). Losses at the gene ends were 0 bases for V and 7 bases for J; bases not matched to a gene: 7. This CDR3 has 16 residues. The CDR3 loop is CASSLGPGQGIGELFF. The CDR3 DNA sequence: TGTGCCAGCAGCTTGGGACCGGGACAGGGAATCGGGGAGCTGTTTTTT.

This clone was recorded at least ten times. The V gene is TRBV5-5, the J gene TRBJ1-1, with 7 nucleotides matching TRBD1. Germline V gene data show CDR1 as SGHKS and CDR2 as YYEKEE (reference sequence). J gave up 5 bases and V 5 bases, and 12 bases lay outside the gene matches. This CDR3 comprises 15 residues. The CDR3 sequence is CASRTEPGGETEAFF. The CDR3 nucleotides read TGTGCCAGCAGGACAGAACCAGGGGGAGAGACTGAAGCTTTCTTT.

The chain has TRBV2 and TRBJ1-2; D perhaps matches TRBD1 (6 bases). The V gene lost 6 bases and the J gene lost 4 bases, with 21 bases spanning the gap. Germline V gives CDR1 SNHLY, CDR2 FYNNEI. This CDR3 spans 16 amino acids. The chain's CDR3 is CASSEGGLRIPYGYTF. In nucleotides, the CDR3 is TGTGCCAGCAGCGAGGGGGGTTTACGGATACCCTATGGCTACACCTTC. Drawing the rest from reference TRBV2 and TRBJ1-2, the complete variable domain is EPEVTQTPSHQVTQMGQEVILRCVPISNHLYFYWYRQILGQKVEFLVSFYNNEISEKSEIFDDQFSVERPDGSNFTLKIRSTKLEDSAMYFCASSEGGLRIPYGYTFGSGTRLTVV.

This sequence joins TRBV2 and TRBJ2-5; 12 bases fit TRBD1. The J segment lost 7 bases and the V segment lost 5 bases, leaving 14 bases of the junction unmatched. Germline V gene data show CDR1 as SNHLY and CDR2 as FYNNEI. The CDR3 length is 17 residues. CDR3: CASSYNRDRGLGGTQYF. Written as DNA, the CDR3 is TGTGCCAGCAGTTACAACCGGGACAGGGGGCTGGGAGGGACCCAGTACTTC.

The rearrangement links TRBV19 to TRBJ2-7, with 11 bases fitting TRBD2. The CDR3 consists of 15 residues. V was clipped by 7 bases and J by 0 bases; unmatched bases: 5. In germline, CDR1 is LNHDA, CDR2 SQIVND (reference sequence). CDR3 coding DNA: TGTGCCAGTACCCTAACTAGCGGGAGCTCCTACGAGCAGTACTTC. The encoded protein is CASTLTSGSSYEQYF.

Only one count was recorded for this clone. The CDR3 spells CASSPRAASYNEQFF. The CDR3 nucleotides read TGTGCCAGCAGCCCGAGGGCCGCCTCCTACAATGAGCAGTTCTTC. This chain connects TRBV7-3 to TRBJ2-1; a weak D match, TRBD2 (5 bases). The germline CDR1 and CDR2 sequences are SGHTA and FQGTGA. V was cut by 5 bases and J by 0 bases, with 11 bases left in between. The CDR3 is 15 amino acids.

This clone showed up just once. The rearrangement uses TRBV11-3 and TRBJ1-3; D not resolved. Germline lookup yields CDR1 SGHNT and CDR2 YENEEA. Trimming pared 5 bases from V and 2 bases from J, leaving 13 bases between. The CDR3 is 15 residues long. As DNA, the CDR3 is TGTGCCAGCAGCCTTTACCGGGCCCCTGGAAACACCATATATTTT. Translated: CASSLYRAPGNTIYF.

The DNA of the CDR3 is TGTGCTAGTGGTTTGGCCCACACTAGCGGGGTGCTAGAGACCCAGTACTTC. Protein product: CASGLAHTSGVLETQYF. V gene TRBV12-5 combines with J gene TRBJ2-5; 10 nucleotides line up with TRBD2. CDR3 length: 17 residues. The ends lost 1 base at V and 4 bases at J; junction bases unmatched: 9. CDR1 is LGHNT, CDR2 FRNRAP, per germline.

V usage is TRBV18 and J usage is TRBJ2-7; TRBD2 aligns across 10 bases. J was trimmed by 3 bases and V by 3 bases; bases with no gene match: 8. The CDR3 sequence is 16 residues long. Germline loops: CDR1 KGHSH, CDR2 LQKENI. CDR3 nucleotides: TGTGCCAGCTCACCCTTCCGACTAGCGGGCAGCTACGAGCAGTACTTC. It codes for CASSPFRLAGSYEQYF.

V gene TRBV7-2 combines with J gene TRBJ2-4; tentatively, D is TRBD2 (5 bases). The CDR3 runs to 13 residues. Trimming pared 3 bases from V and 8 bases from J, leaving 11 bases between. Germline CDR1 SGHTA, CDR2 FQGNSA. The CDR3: CASSFPGSDIQYF. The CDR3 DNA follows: TGTGCCAGCAGCTTTCCGGGGTCGGACATTCAGTACTTC.

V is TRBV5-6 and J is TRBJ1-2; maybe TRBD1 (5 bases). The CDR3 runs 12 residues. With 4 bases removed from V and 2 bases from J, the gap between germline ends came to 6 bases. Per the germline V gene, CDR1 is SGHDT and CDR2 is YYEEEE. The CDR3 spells CASSPGNYGYTF. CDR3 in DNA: TGTGCCAGCAGCCCAGGGAACTATGGCTACACCTTC. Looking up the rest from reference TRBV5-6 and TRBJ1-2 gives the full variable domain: DAGVTQSPTHLIKTRGQQVTLRCSPKSGHDTVSWYQQALGQGPQFIFQYYEEEERQRGNFPDRFSGHQFPNYSSELNVNALLLGDSALYLCASSPGNYGYTFGSGTRLTVV.

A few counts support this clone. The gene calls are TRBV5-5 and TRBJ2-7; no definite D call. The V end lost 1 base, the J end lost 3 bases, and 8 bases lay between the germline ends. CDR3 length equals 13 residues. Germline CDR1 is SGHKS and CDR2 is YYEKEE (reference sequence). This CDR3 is CASSLQHHYEQYF. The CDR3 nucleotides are TGTGCCAGCAGCTTGCAACACCACTACGAGCAGTACTTC.

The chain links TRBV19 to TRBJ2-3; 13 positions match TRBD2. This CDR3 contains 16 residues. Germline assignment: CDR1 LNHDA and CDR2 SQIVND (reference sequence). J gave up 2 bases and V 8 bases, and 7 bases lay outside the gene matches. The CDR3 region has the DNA TGTGCCAGTTCCCAGGGGACTAGCGGGAACACAGATACGCAGTATTTT. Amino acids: CASSQGTSGNTDTQYF.